These 23 T cell receptor beta chains originate from one sample sequenced in a study of sequential checkpoint blockade in melanoma. Produced via immunoSEQ multiplex PCR; TCRdb's table is partial and in-frame only. The sample contains around 34,000 clones, approximately 82% of which appear only once. Stated treatment: randomized to nivolumab then ipilimumab (arm A) or the reverse (arm B). The material was CD8+ T cells sorted from blood (inferred from file names), obtained from a patient given nivolumab and ipilimumab in sequence. The source of these receptors is a human donor with melanoma.

The chain carries TRBV6-5 and TRBJ2-1, with 7 nucleotides matching TRBD2. CDR3 length equals 14 residues. From germline, CDR1 is MNHEY and CDR2 SVGAGI. V dropped 4 bases and J dropped 3; count of bases not matched to a gene: 3. The CDR3 DNA reads TGTGCCAGCAGTTTGGGCGGGGGCTACAATGAGCAGTTCTTC. Protein product: CASSLGGGYNEQFF.

The genes are TRBV2 and TRBJ2-7, with unresolved D. Germline V lookup: CDR1 SNHLY, CDR2 FYNNEI. The V and J ends lost 4 bases and 2 bases respectively, with 9 bases between them. The length of the CDR3 is 13 residues. CDR3 residues: CASSAPRAYEQYF. The CDR3 coding sequence is TGTGCCAGCAGTGCGCCCCGGGCCTACGAGCAGTACTTC. The whole variable domain, remainder taken from reference TRBV2 and TRBJ2-7, is EPEVTQTPSHQVTQMGQEVILRCVPISNHLYFYWYRQILGQKVEFLVSFYNNEISEKSEIFDDQFSVERPDGSNFTLKIRSTKLEDSAMYFCASSAPRAYEQYFGPGTRLTVT.

The chain carries TRBV7-8 and TRBJ1-1, with TRBD1 matching 7 bases. This CDR3 has 15 amino acids. Unmatched junction bases numbered 13, after V lost 7 bases and J lost 5 bases. The germline gives CDR1 SGHVS, CDR2 FQNEAQ. The CDR3 nucleotides are TGTGCCAGCACCCCCCAGGGGGTACAGCGAACTGAAGCTTTCTTT. It is translated as CASTPQGVQRTEAFF.

The gene calls are TRBV19 and TRBJ1-5, with D uncertain. Germline V gene sequence: CDR1 LNHDA, CDR2 SQIVND (reference sequence). The V end was cut by 7 bases, the J end by 0 bases, with 10 bases between. The CDR3 consists of 14 residues. CDR3 DNA: TGTGCCAGTATGATCCGGGATAGCAATCAGCCCCAGCATTTT. Residues: CASMIRDSNQPQHF.

The V and J genes are TRBV11-2 and TRBJ2-3; a weak D match, TRBD1 (6 bases). V dropped 3 bases and J dropped 3 bases, with 16 bases sitting between them. Germline CDR1 reads SGHAT; CDR2 reads FQNNGV. This CDR3 contains 16 residues. CDR3 amino acids: CASSLTRARGTDTQYF. CDR3 nucleotide sequence: TGTGCCAGCAGCTTGACTCGGGCCAGGGGAACAGATACGCAGTATTTT.

This clone was observed a handful of times. The chain employs TRBV5-4 and TRBJ1-6, with D tentatively TRBD1 (6 bases). CDR3 size: 15 residues. Per germline, CDR1 SGHNT and CDR2 YYREEE (reference sequence). V was clipped by 0 bases and J by 10 bases, with 14 bases between them. CDR3 loop: CASSLAAGARSPLHF. CDR3 nucleotides: TGTGCCAGCAGCTTGGCGGCGGGGGCTCGGTCACCCCTCCACTTT.

This clone has just one count. J is TRBJ2-1 and V is TRBV9; D perhaps matches TRBD2 (5 bases). The germline V gene has CDR1 SGDLS and CDR2 YYNGEE. This CDR3 is 15 amino acids long. Trimming left V 4 bases short and J 4 bases short, with 15 bases between. The CDR3 DNA sequence: TGTGCCAGCAGCCCAGAAGGACTCCCGTACAATGAGCAGTTCTTC. It yields the protein CASSPEGLPYNEQFF.

The chain uses TRBV6-5 and TRBJ2-5; tentative D call: TRBD1 (6 bases). The CDR3 contains 16 residues. Germline V gene sequence: CDR1 MNHEY, CDR2 SVGAGI. The V and J ends lost 0 bases and 0 bases respectively, with 11 bases between them. The CDR3 here is CASSYSTRDNQETQYF. CDR3 coding DNA: TGTGCCAGCAGTTACTCGACTCGGGACAACCAAGAGACCCAGTACTTC.

The chain joins TRBV28 to TRBJ2-1; the match to TRBD1 covers 7 bases. With 0 bases clipped from V and 3 bases from J, the junction kept 8 bases outside the gene matches. Germline V gene lookup returns CDR1 MDHEN and CDR2 SYDVKM. The CDR3 sequence is 17 residues long. CDR3 amino acids: CASSLWGPGQLYNEQFF. The CDR3 DNA reads TGTGCCAGCAGTTTATGGGGTCCGGGACAGCTCTACAATGAGCAGTTCTTC.

The chain recombines TRBV6-6 with TRBJ1-1; D gene uncertain. V shed 10 bases and J shed 3 bases, with 18 bases lying between them. In germline, CDR1 is MNHNY, CDR2 SVGAGI (reference sequence). The CDR3 runs to 14 residues. CDR3 protein: CATKIRAGDTEAFF. The CDR3 DNA sequence: TGTGCCACAAAAATTCGAGCCGGGGACACTGAAGCTTTCTTT.

The chain recombines TRBV9 with TRBJ1-2; 8 nucleotides align to TRBD1. There are 17 residues in the CDR3. V lost 2 bases, J lost 4 bases, and 13 bases stayed unmatched. Germline values: CDR1 SGDLS, CDR2 YYNGEE. The CDR3 region is CASSVKQGTGFLYGYTF. In DNA, the CDR3 is TGTGCCAGCAGCGTTAAACAGGGGACAGGATTCCTCTATGGCTACACCTTC.

This sequence joins TRBV19 and TRBJ1-2; 8 positions match TRBD1. CDR3 size: 17 residues. Germline loops: CDR1 LNHDA, CDR2 SQIVND (reference sequence). Germline trimming cut 2 bases from V and 3 bases from J; bases unmatched to any gene: 11. In DNA, the CDR3 is TGTGCCAGTAGTATACTTTTCGGTGGACAGGGCGACTATGGCTACACCTTC. Protein sequence: CASSILFGGQGDYGYTF. Based on the CDR3 plus reference TRBV19 and TRBJ1-2, the full variable domain is DGGITQSPKYLFRKEGQNVTLSCEQNLNHDAMYWYRQDPGQGLRLIYYSQIVNDFQKGDIAEGYSVSREKKESFPLTVTSAQKNPTAFYLCASSILFGGQGDYGYTFGSGTRLTVV.

This clone was detected only once. The chain has TRBV6-1 and TRBJ2-1, with 8 nucleotides matching TRBD1. The V and J ends lost 6 bases and 3 bases, in that order; junction bases with no gene match: 1. CDR3 length: 13 amino acids. Germline CDR1 MNHNS, CDR2 SASEGT. The CDR3: CASRGTGYNEQFF. The DNA for the CDR3 is TGTGCCAGCAGGGGGACAGGCTACAATGAGCAGTTCTTC.

This rearrangement joins TRBV9 to TRBJ1-2, with D possibly being TRBD1 (6 bases). The CDR3 runs to 13 residues. Trimming took 4 bases from V and 9 from J, leaving 16 bases between them. Germline-derived CDR1 and CDR2 are SGDLS and YYNGEE. The CDR3: CASSTTGMGSYTF. The CDR3 DNA follows: TGTGCCAGCAGCACAACAGGGATGGGTAGCTACACCTTC.

This clone was found a few times. The CDR3 loop is CASSLAGRPSYEQYF. The CDR3 DNA follows: TGTGCCAGCAGCTTGGCGGGACGGCCCTCCTACGAGCAGTACTTC. This chain connects TRBV7-2 to TRBJ2-7, with a weak D call TRBD2 (6 bases). V shed 3 bases and J shed 0 bases, with 12 bases lying between them. Germline V gives CDR1 SGHTA, CDR2 FQGNSA. The CDR3 totals 15 residues.

The gene calls are TRBV7-9 and TRBJ1-2, with 8 bases fitting TRBD1. The V segment lost 5 bases and the J segment 6 bases; nucleotides outside the gene matches: 8. This CDR3 is 14 amino acids long. CDR1 and CDR2 from the germline V gene are SEHNR and FQNEAQ (reference sequence). DNA for the CDR3: TGTGCCAGCAGCCTCGACAGGGGAATACATGGCTACACCTTC. This sequence encodes CASSLDRGIHGYTF.

The chain links TRBV4-2 to TRBJ2-5; 7 nucleotides align to TRBD2. This CDR3 comprises 18 residues. Per germline, CDR1 LGHNA and CDR2 YNFKEQ. With 0 bases clipped from V and 1 base from J, the junction kept 11 bases outside the gene matches. In nucleotides, the CDR3 is TGTGCCAGCAGCCAAGATGCCGGTAGCGGGTGGGGCCAAGAGACCCAGTACTTC. It codes for CASSQDAGSGWGQETQYF.

The chain links TRBV6-5 to TRBJ2-7; a possible D gene is TRBD2 (5 bases). CDR3 size: 15 residues. V was cut by 0 bases and J by 6 bases, with 15 bases left in between. The germline CDR1 and CDR2 sequences are MNHEY and SVGAGI. This chain's CDR3 is CASSYSAGASSEQYF. The CDR3 DNA reads as TGTGCCAGCAGTTACTCGGCCGGCGCTAGCAGCGAGCAGTACTTC.

V usage is TRBV9 and J usage is TRBJ2-5; D not certain. Germline CDR1 is SGDLS and CDR2 is YYNGEE. This CDR3 region has 13 residues. Trimming pared 0 bases from V and 5 bases from J, leaving 8 bases between. CDR3 coding DNA: TGTGCCAGCAGCGTAGCACGGTGGGAGACCCAGTACTTC. Protein sequence: CASSVARWETQYF. The full variable domain, rest sourced from reference TRBV9 and TRBJ2-5, is DSGVTQTPKHLITATGQRVTLRCSPRSGDLSVYWYQQSLDQGLQFLIQYYNGEERAKGNILERFSAQQFPDLHSELNLSSLELGDSALYFCASSVARWETQYFGPGTRLLVL.

Of note for this clone: Within the sample, other DNA sequences also encode this same CDR3. V is TRBV5-1 and J is TRBJ2-7; D may be TRBD2 (6 bases). The length of the CDR3 is 13 residues. The germline CDR1 and CDR2 sequences are SGHRS and YFSETQ. V lost 3 bases and J lost 3, with 10 bases in between. The CDR3 nucleotides are TGCGCCAGCAGCTGGGGACTGCACTACGAGCAGTACTTC. It specifies CASSWGLHYEQYF.

The gene calls are TRBV5-6 and TRBJ2-5; D unclear. CDR3 length: 13 residues. The V end lost 5 bases, the J end lost 4 bases, and 12 bases lay between the germline ends. In germline, CDR1 is SGHDT, CDR2 YYEEEE. CDR3 region: CASSVGSVETQYF. In DNA form, the CDR3 reads TGTGCCAGCAGTGTAGGCAGCGTAGAGACCCAGTACTTC.

This clone is deemed medium-sized (0.01 to 0.1%). The rearrangement joins TRBV28 to TRBJ1-1; TRBD1 aligns across 9 bases. J lost 2 bases, V lost 3 bases, and 10 bases had no gene match. CDR1 and CDR2 (germline): MDHEN, SYDVKM. The CDR3 extends over 17 amino acids. The CDR3 DNA follows: TGTGCCAGCAGTTTCATCAACCGGGACAGGGCCAACACTGAAGCTTTCTTT. Encoded protein: CASSFINRDRANTEAFF.

The chain is built from TRBV7-2 and TRBJ2-7, with TRBD1 as a possible D gene (7 bases). Trimming took off 5 bases at V and 3 bases at J, with 20 bases between the two ends. The CDR3 has 16 residues. Germline CDR1 is SGHTA and CDR2 is FQGNSA. The CDR3 region is CASSASVRQGIYEQYF. The CDR3, as DNA: TGTGCCAGCAGCGCTAGCGTTCGACAGGGTATCTACGAGCAGTACTTC.